This T cell receptor beta chain derives from a study of neurological immune-mediated disorders. CDR1 and CDR2 (germline): SEHNR, FQNEAQ (reference sequence). Trimming took off 2 bases at V and 5 bases at J, with 15 bases between the two ends. The CDR3 runs 15 residues. Overall study results and limits: Expanded clones shared no identical CDR3 amino acid sequences across subjects, which suggested private TCR-beta repertoires in all groups. The most TCR clonal expansion was seen in HTLV-1-associated myelopathy, whereas the least was seen in multiple sclerosis, below the level in healthy controls.

Stored at -80 C, 2 million PBMCs were the source of the unsorted libraries. This clonotype was detected many times. Its antigen is unidentified. A single record per CDR3 protein comes from TCRdb applying MiXCR to the 5' RACE reads. The sample contains approximately 25,000 distinct CDR3 sequences, around 21% of which appear only once. This chain joins TRBV7-9 and TRBJ2-5; weak D call: TRBD2 (6 bases). The TCR comes from an older woman in good health. The sample was PBMCs. This chain's CDR3 is CASSLRSGAGETQYF. The CDR3 DNA follows: TGTGCCAGCAGCTTAAGATCGGGCGCGGGGGAGACCCAGTACTTC. The full variable domain, completed using reference TRBV7-9 and TRBJ2-5, is DTGVSQNPRHKITKRGQNVTFRCDPISEHNRLYWYRQTLGQGPEFLTYFQNEAQLEKSRLLSDRFSAERPKGSFSTLEIQRTEQGDSAMYLCASSLRSGAGETQYFGPGTRLLVL.